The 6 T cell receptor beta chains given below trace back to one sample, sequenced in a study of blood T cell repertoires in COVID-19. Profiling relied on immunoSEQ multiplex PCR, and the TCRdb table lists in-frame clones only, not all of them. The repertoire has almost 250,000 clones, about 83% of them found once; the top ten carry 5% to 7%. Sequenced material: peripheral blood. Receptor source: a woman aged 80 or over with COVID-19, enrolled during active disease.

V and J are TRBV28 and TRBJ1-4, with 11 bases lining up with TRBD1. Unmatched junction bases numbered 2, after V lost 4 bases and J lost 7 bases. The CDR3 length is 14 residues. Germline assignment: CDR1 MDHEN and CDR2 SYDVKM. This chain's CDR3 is CASSWGTGGEKLFF. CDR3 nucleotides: TGTGCCAGCAGTTGGGGGACAGGGGGTGAAAAACTGTTTTTT.

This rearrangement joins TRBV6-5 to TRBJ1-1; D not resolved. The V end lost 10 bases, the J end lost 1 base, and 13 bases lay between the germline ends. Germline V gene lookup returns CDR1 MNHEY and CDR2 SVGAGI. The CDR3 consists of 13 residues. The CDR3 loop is CATFLGGNTEAFF. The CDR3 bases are TGTGCCACCTTTTTGGGAGGGAACACTGAAGCTTTCTTT.

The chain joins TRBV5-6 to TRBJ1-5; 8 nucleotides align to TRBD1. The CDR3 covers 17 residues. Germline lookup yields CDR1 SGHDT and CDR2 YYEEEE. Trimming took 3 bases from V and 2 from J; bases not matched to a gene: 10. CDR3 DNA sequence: TGTGCCAGCAGCTCGGAGGCTGCAGGGGGCGGCAATCAGCCCCAGCATTTT. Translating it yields CASSSEAAGGGNQPQHF.

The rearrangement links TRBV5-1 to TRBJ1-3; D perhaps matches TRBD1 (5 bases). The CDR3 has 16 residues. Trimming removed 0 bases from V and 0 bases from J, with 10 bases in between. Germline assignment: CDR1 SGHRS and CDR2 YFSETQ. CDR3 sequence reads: CASSLGGLNSGNTIYF. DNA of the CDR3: TGCGCCAGCAGCTTGGGGGGCCTCAACTCTGGAAACACCATATATTTT. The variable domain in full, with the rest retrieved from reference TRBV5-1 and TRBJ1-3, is KAGVTQTPRYLIKTRGQQVTLSCSPISGHRSVSWYQQTPGQGLQFLFEYFSETQRNKGNFPGRFSGRQFSNSRSEMNVSTLELGDSALYLCASSLGGLNSGNTIYFGEGSWLTVV.

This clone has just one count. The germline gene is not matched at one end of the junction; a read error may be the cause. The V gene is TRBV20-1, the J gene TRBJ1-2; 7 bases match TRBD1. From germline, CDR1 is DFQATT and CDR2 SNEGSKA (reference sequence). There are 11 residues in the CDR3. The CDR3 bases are TGCAGTGCTGGGGGGCAGGGGGGCTACGCCTTC. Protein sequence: CSAGGQGGYAF.

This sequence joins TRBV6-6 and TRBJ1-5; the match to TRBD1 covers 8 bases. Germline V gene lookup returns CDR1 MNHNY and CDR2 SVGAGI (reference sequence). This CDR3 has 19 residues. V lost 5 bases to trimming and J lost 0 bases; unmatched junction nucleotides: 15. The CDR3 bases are TGTGCCAGCAGTCCTAGGGGAGACAGGGGTACCTATAGCAATCAGCCCCAGCATTTT. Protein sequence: CASSPRGDRGTYSNQPQHF.